The source of this T cell receptor beta chain is a study of blood T cell repertoires in COVID-19 (dated by TCRdb to about 2020). At the level of the whole study: The collaborator samples originated in the United States, Italy and Spain and spanned the acute and convalescent phases of COVID-19. The material from the prospective study consisted of cDNA or gDNA derived from T cells, B-cell-depleted T cells, or PBMCs. The dataset comprised deeply sampled blood TCRbeta repertoires from subjects exposed to, actively infected with, or recovered from COVID-19. A freely available public database, intended as a resource for researchers studying the immune response to SARS-CoV-2, is where the repertoires were released. The samples were drawn from two sources: the first 160 participants of the ongoing ImmuneRACE study, and fewer than 1,500 subjects contributed by 6 global collaborators. The sample metadata nearly always contained a de-identified subject ID, COVID-19 status, age in years and sex. HLA class I and class II types, where available, came from metadata supplied by the sample provider rather than from assay-based typing. The study at large found these results: The quantity of clinical and demographic metadata differed by source and by participant and was supplied without curation.

A word on this clone: Its antigen target is currently unknown. Base-call qualities are not available, and no considerably larger clone is one nucleotide away.

The immunoSEQ Assay, a bias-controlled multiplex PCR, was used to amplify TCRbeta CDR3 regions from genomic DNA. On the study's bioinformatics: Within the assay, amplification of reference gene primers was used to estimate how many nucleated cells each sample contained. To quantify the absolute abundance of each unique TCRbeta CDR3 rearrangement, sequence reads were collapsed and filtered. Productive Simpson clonality was computed per sample as the square root of Simpson's diversity index over productive rearrangements. TCRdb's version of the immuneACCESS table is confined to in-frame rearrangements and falls short of the full clone set. An unresolved V gene accounts for under half of the shortfall where checked; the remainder is of unknown origin. That table gives V, J and clone size, and the DNA gave D and trimming. This sample has 130,000 to 150,000 clones in its table, and about nine tenths of those were observed once. The leading ten clones occupy roughly a tenth of the sample.

The CDR3 has 13 amino acids, counting the end cysteine and phenylalanine. Here the CDR3 DNA is all that survives: 39 bases in frame from base 1. The germline V gene sets CDR1 to SGHVS and CDR2 to FQNEAQ. V loses 1 base of germline sequence and J loses 4 bases, and the interval between the two ends is 8 bases. The collaborating institutions used their own protocols to collect whole blood in K2EDTA tubes. For TCRbeta analysis, collaborators shipped samples as frozen whole blood, isolated PBMCs, or DNA extracted from either of those sample types. The chain is encoded by TRBV7-8 joined to TRBJ2-7; the D gene is perhaps TRBD2, on 5 matching bases. This TCR came from a man aged 45 to 65 with active or convalescent COVID-19. Specimen: peripheral blood. CDR3 protein: CASSLELGYEQYF. The nucleotide sequence is TGTGCCAGCAGCTTAGAACTAGGGTACGAGCAGTACTTC. Here the CDR3 is joined to the reference TRBV7-8 and TRBJ2-7 genes, and the full variable domain is: GAGVSQSPRYKVAKRGQDVALRCDPISGHVSLFWYQQALGQGPEFLTYFQNEAQLDKSGLPSDRFFAERPEGSVSTLKIQRTQQEDSAVYLCASSLELGYEQYFGPGTRLTVT.